This record looks at one TCR beta chain sequence and its context. This clone's antigen is unknown. Base qualities are not at hand, and no much larger clone is one base apart. There are 12 amino acids in the CDR3, from cysteine to phenylalanine inclusive. Left in the record is the CDR3 DNA by itself, 36 bases read in frame from the first base. V is shortened by 2 bases, J by 5 bases, and the region joining them spans 9 bases. The germline V gene supplies CDR1 SQVTM and CDR2 ANQGSEA. These data originate in a study of cytomegalovirus exposure and HLA in healthy donors listed by TCRdb under 2017. Regarding the research as a whole: An earlier analysis of roughly 500 of the donors reported 276 Gb of sequence data and 117 million unique TCR beta sequences obtained from roughly 170 million T cells. Because of strong linkage in the cohort, five DR-DQ haplotypes were treated as single units for association and clustering. The number of typed donors differed by locus: about 620-640 for A, B, C, DRB1 and DQB1; approximately 520 for DQA1; around 610 for DPA1; and some 470 for DPB1. The aim of the study was to test whether cataloging public T cell receptors could identify signatures of past pathogen exposure. The study combined high-throughput TCR immunosequencing, statistical association of individual TCRs with disease status, and machine learning to predict cytomegalovirus infection status. A later analysis re-analyzed previously published TCR beta repertoires from 666 donors and added high-resolution HLA genotyping to study TCR occurrence patterns. In addition to the first cohort of 666 subjects, a separate validation cohort of 120 different subjects was used. Alongside the repertoire data, information on donor age, sex, ethnicity and CMV serostatus was compiled. Both class I and class II loci were covered by HLA typing, at four-digit resolution. In the later analysis, no new phenotypic data were used to find candidate immune exposures; instead, reliance was placed on TCR beta sequences and their occurrence across donors. Among the roughly 400 genotyped donors, more than 70% belonged to the genetic ancestry cluster associated with self-reported Caucasian donors. The study used immunosequencing to profile the T cell repertoires of several hundred subjects and linked those repertoires to cytomegalovirus serostatus. In a later genetic analysis, genome-wide SNP genotypes for about 55% of the roughly 670 donors were used, and that subset was treated as a discovery cohort. Every discovery cohort repertoire had been produced on one sequencing platform. An early release that covered fewer than 800 HLA-typed donors contained approximately 290 gigabases of sequencing data and tens of millions of unique TCR sequences. Among some 410 genotyped donors of the cohort, an average of approximately 240,000 unique TCR beta nucleotide sequences was sequenced per donor, of which 15% to 20% were non-productive. In an earlier analysis of 500 to 650 of the donors, high-throughput TCR beta sequencing was used to judge whether each TCR beta V gene segment behaved as functional or pseudogenic.

Beyond this particular receptor, the publication reports: It was suggested by the authors that the approach could potentially be generalized to other disease states and immunological phenotypes. In a later analysis, HLA-associated TCR beta chains showed more clonal expansion and lower generation probabilities than non-associated chains that were equally common. The classifier was reported to diagnose cytomegalovirus status with high specificity and sensitivity in both the original cohort and the validation cohort. About 17 rarely observed V segments, including chromosome 9 orphons, were excluded from the earlier analysis of a few hundred of the donors because counts were too low. A later genetic analysis reported fewer N-insertions in productive TCRs among donors in an Asian-associated ancestry cluster than the roughly 700-donor mean. The only immune exposure information available for the cohort was CMV serostatus. Most CMV-associated TCR beta chains appeared to be HLA-restricted in a later analysis, and the HLA associations seemed to be driven largely by CMV exposure. The cohort was sequenced for TCR beta chains only, and without alpha or paired-chain data the features that could be detected were limited. A later analysis reported that several top co-occurrence clusters appeared linked to parvovirus B19, influenza, CMV and Epstein-Barr virus. In a later analysis, over 15,000 TCR beta sequences were associated with specific HLA alleles at a false discovery rate of 0.05. A few of the identified cytomegalovirus-associated TCR beta chains were confirmed in vitro to be specific for cytomegalovirus antigens. In a later analysis, the rate of TCR association differed among HLA loci, with DRB1 alleles having the most associated TCRs and HLA-C alleles having the fewest. The sequencing pipeline was judged likely to have produced a cluster of highly shared sequence variants as a technical artifact. V-gene and J-gene trimming of TCR beta chains was associated with a missense DCLRE1C variant in a later genetic analysis, and the association was replicated in an independent cohort. When HLA alleles, especially DR and DQ, strongly co-occurred, TCR associations were difficult to assign to individual alleles. Some IMGT-functional V segments, including TRBV6-2 and TRBV6-3, could not be distinguished by the 87-base-pair reads and were therefore excluded. The presence/absence analyses assumed that sequencing depth was roughly uniform across donors, and that assumption may not be true. Linkage disequilibrium might explain the correlated functional status among segregating V segments, but an unknown experimental factor could not be excluded. A further reported finding was that TCR beta sequences accurately predicted the HLA-A and HLA-B alleles for most subjects in the first cohort. In an earlier analysis of some 500 of the donors, most TCR beta V segments appeared in productive rearrangements about 87% or about 30% of the time, broadly matching IMGT annotations. Most TCR sequences were seen in very few donors, while some public TCRs were found in many individuals. In the study, around 150 TCR beta chains were listed as associated with cytomegalovirus. HLA typing was unavailable for some donors at each locus, so association tests used only the typed subset.

Library prep was done by the immunoSEQ multiplex PCR assay. For the multiplex PCR, a mixture combining 60 forward primers for TCR Vbeta segments and 13 reverse primers for TCR Jbeta segments was used. Amplification of the CDR3 region of rearranged TCR beta genes was performed with a multiplex PCR assay on genomic DNA. Amplified TCR beta libraries were sequenced as 87-base-pair reads on the Illumina HiSeq System. The authors' analysis ran thus. In a later analysis, tens of millions of unique TCR beta chains were counted across the 500 to 850 repertoires, and approximately 11 million of these chains were shared by at least two donors. A nearest-neighbor algorithm error-corrected the raw reads and collapsed the reads into unique sequences, merging closely related sequences to remove PCR and sequencing errors. V, D and J gene segments were assigned by aligning CDR3 sequences to IMGT reference sequences. For a sequence to be retained, a match of at least six nucleotides was required to both a V gene segment and a J gene segment. A rearrangement was called productive if the CDR3 had no stop codons and remained in frame with V and J, and every other rearrangement was called non-productive. Following IMGT convention, CDR3 was defined as the stretch from the second conserved V-encoded cysteine to the conserved J-encoded phenylalanine. In an earlier analysis of approximately 500 of the donors, sequences lacking an unambiguous match to a single V gene segment were excluded. An earlier analysis of just under 600 of the donors called V segments functional above 56.7% productive rearrangements and segregating when the between-donor standard deviation exceeded 5%. To diagnose cytomegalovirus status from the catalog of TCR beta chain sequences, a statistical classification framework was built. A later analysis assigned V and J genes by comparing TCR nucleotide sequences with IMGT/GENE-DB human TR gene sequences. The TCRdist pipeline was used in a later analysis to assign CDR3 sequences and most-parsimonious VDJ recombination scenarios. A later analysis defined each TCR beta chain by its CDR3 amino acid sequence plus V-gene family, and excluded reads lacking a unique V-gene family. As a way to deal with suspected cross-contamination and a sequencing artifact, a later analysis dropped under 600 nucleotide sequences that were highly shared and had low generation probability. For each public chain, a later analysis derived a clonal expansion index from normalized ranks of inferred template counts within each repertoire. In a later analysis, generation probabilities were computed with a VDJ recombination model fitted to out-of-frame rearrangements, and the resulting probabilities were checked against IGoR. In a later analysis, hypergeometric tests were used to score TCR-TCR, TCR-HLA and TCR-CMV co-occurrence, with a repertoire-size bias correction applied to TCR pairs. False discovery rates were estimated in a later analysis by permuting HLA or CMV assignments 20 times. In a later analysis, co-occurring TCRs were grouped using DBSCAN, with TCRdist sequence similarity added in when clustering inside HLA-allele-positive subsets. For co-occurrence clustering, repertoires with fewer than 30,000 or more than 120,000 public chains were excluded, along with four to six repertoires with anomalous nucleotide sharing. Not all clones reach the TCRdb copy of this immuneACCESS table, which keeps in-frame sequences only. Checked studies attribute under half of the gap to unresolved V genes and leave the rest unexplained. That table supplies the V and J calls and clone size; D and trimming were determined from the DNA. The sample data list fewer than 200,000 clones, and approximately 76% of these were observed just once. The ten most abundant clones make up about 5% of the sample.

The cohort comprised fewer than 700 healthy bone marrow donors. Cohort members were all nominally healthy when sampled, although unrecorded immune exposures were likely present. The donor was CMV seropositive and belonged to the group of about 290 seropositive cohort members. Every donor gave a peripheral blood sample, and the peripheral blood mononuclear cells from that sample were used for TCR beta sequencing. The Qiagen DNeasy Blood Extraction Kit was used to extract genomic DNA from the blood cell samples. The source of this sequence is a woman younger than 30 in good health and CMV-seropositive. The sample comprised PBMCs. Recombination connected TRBV29-1 to TRBJ1-2; the D gene identity is not certain. The nucleotide sequence is given as TGCAGCGTTGAAAGGATGAGGTATGGCTACACCTTC. Translated, it reads CSVERMRYGYTF.